A selection of T cell receptor beta chains follows, all from one sample in a study of kidney transplant recipient with SARS-CoV-2 infection. TCRdb passed the reads through MiXCR, listing each CDR3 protein once. Here the sample spans 200,000 to 300,000 distinct CDR3 sequences, around 26% being singletons. The source material was a blood sample, sampled at baseline and between days 110 and 120 from a kidney transplant recipient. All receptors come from a male patient aged 25 to 39 who had COVID-19 and was a kidney transplant recipient. Some T cells may trace back to the graft donor. Both conserved end residues are part of each CDR3. The D gene is left open where the match is weak. The size entry is marked missing in some rows and otherwise reads once, few, many or a size class.

v_call	cdr3_length	clone_size	j_call	d_call	cdr3_nt	cdr3_aa
TRBV3-1	17	NA	TRBJ1-1	NA	TGTGCCAGCAGCAAGTCAGCTCCCATTTCAATTCGCACTGAAGCTTTCTTT	CASSKSAPISIRTEAFF
TRBV5-5	16	many	TRBJ1-2	NA	TGTGCCAGCGAACAGGGTGTCTCGCGAAAGACCTATGGCTACACCTTC	CASEQGVSRKTYGYTF
TRBV5-6	16	few	TRBJ2-3	TRBD2	TGTGCCAGCAGCTTAGCCGGGACTAGCGGGAAATATACGCAGTATTTT	CASSLAGTSGKYTQYF
TRBV5-4	14	many	TRBJ2-1	TRBD1	TGTGCCAGCAGGAGGACAGGGGGGGACAATGAGCAGTTCTTC	CASRRTGGDNEQFF
TRBV16	17	many	TRBJ1-2	NA	TGTGCCAGCAGCCAATCATGGGTCGTTAGAAAGACCTATGGCTACACCTTC	CASSQSWVVRKTYGYTF
TRBV19	17	NA	TRBJ2-6	NA	TGTGCCGGTAGTATGGCGGGGTTACTCTCTGGGGCCAACGTCCTGACTTTC	CAGSMAGLLSGANVLTF
TRBV24-1	17	many	TRBJ1-2	NA	TGTGCCACCAGTTGCTGGGGTAGTACCAGAAAGACCTATGGCTACACCTTC	CATSCWGSTRKTYGYTF
TRBV11-3	17	many	TRBJ1-2	NA	TGTGCCAGCAGCAACACGTGCGATCTCGGAAAGACCTATGGCTACACCTTC	CASSNTCDLGKTYGYTF
TRBV7-2	17	many	TRBJ1-2	NA	TGTGCCAGCAGCGATCCCCGCAGAGACGGAAAGACCTATGGCTACACCTTC	CASSDPRRDGKTYGYTF
TRBV24-1	15	few	TRBJ2-5	TRBD1	TGTGCCACCAGGGGACAGGGAGAGGCAGGAGAGACCCAGTACTTC	CATRGQGEAGETQYF
TRBV6-2/TRBV6-3	16	many	TRBJ1-2	NA	TGTGCCAGCAGGAAAAAGGGCGGTCTGGGGCTATACGGCTACACCTTC	CASRKKGGLGLYGYTF
TRBV5-4	16	many	TRBJ1-2	NA	TGTGCCAGCAGTTATGCCGTACCAGGAAAGACCTATGGCTACACCTTC	CASSYAVPGKTYGYTF
TRBV7-6	15	many	TRBJ2-2	NA	TGTGCCAGCAGCTTCTCACGAATAACGGCCGGGGAGCTGTTTTTT	CASSFSRITAGELFF
TRBV20-1	14	many	TRBJ2-2	TRBD2	TGCAGTGCCCGGGGGGGAGTTGGGACCGGGGAGCTGTTTTTT	CSARGGVGTGELFF
TRBV27	17	few	TRBJ2-1	TRBD2	TGTGCCAGCAGTTTTCGAACCGGGACTAGCGGGAGGGATGAGCAGTTCTTC	CASSFRTGTSGRDEQFF
TRBV5-5	16	many	TRBJ1-2	NA	TGTGCCAGCTGGGCATTTGTCTCGCGAAAGACCTATGGCTACACCTTC	CASWAFVSRKTYGYTF
TRBV12-3/TRBV12-4	11	many	TRBJ2-1	NA	TGTGCCAGCAGCCTTATTGGTGAGCAGTTCTTC	CASSLIGEQFF
TRBV4-1	12	many	TRBJ1-4	NA	TGCGCCAGCAGCCGACCCGGTGAAAAACTGTTTTTT	CASSRPGEKLFF
TRBV20-1	14	NA	TRBJ2-1	TRBD1	TGCAGTGCCCAGGACAGGGGTATTAACAATGAGCAGTTCTTC	CSAQDRGINNEQFF
TRBV27	15	many	TRBJ2-7	NA	TGTGCCAGCAGTTTAGATCAGGGGCCCTTCTACGAGCAGTACTTC	CASSLDQGPFYEQYF
TRBV27	13	many	TRBJ2-1	TRBD2	TGTGCCAGCAGCGGGAGGCCGAGCAATGAGCAGTTCTTC	CASSGRPSNEQFF
TRBV5-1	17	many	TRBJ2-2	TRBD1	TGCGCCAGCAGCATAGGGCGATGGGGGACAGACACCGGGGAGCTGTTTTTT	CASSIGRWGTDTGELFF
TRBV9	16	few	TRBJ2-7	TRBD2	TGTGCCAGCAGCGTAGGCAGTAGCGGGATCGACTACGAGCAGTACTTC	CASSVGSSGIDYEQYF
TRBV7-7	16	many	TRBJ1-6	NA	TGTGCTAGCAGTCTAAAATTGAGCTCCTATAATTCACCCCTCCACTTT	CASSLKLSSYNSPLHF
TRBV18	17	NA	TRBJ2-1	TRBD2	TGTGCCAGCTCACGTCCGGGACTAGCGGGAGGTGGGAATGAGCAGTTCTTC	CASSRPGLAGGGNEQFF
TRBV14	15	many	TRBJ2-5	NA	TGTGCCAGCAGCCACTTCGGGGGCTTGAGGGAGACCCAGTACTTC	CASSHFGGLRETQYF
TRBV12-3/TRBV12-4	16	NA	TRBJ1-1	NA	TGTGCCAGCAGTCCCCAACCCAGGGAAGCGAACACTGAAGCTTTCTTT	CASSPQPREANTEAFF
TRBV7-9	17	many	TRBJ1-2	NA	TGTGCCAGCAGCTTACGGAGATACCATGGAAAGACCTATGGCTACACCTTC	CASSLRRYHGKTYGYTF
TRBV3-1	17	NA	TRBJ2-5	NA	TGTGCCAGCAGCCGATCGTATCCCATTTCTTTCTCTGAGACCCAGTACTTC	CASSRSYPISFSETQYF
TRBV6-5	14	many	TRBJ1-1	TRBD1	TGTGCCAGCAGACAGGGACAGACGAACACTGAAGCTTTCTTT	CASRQGQTNTEAFF
TRBV7-9	13	NA	TRBJ2-1	NA	TGTGCCAGCAGCTTAGATGCAGGCAGTGAGCAGTTCTTC	CASSLDAGSEQFF
TRBV30	16	many	TRBJ1-2	NA	TGTGCCTGGACCTCCTTGCGTTATAGAAAGACCTATGGCTACACCTTC	CAWTSLRYRKTYGYTF
TRBV11-2	17	many	TRBJ2-1	TRBD2	TGTGCCAGCAGCTTAGATTTCTCTAGCGGGAGTTTTCGTGAGCAGTTCTTC	CASSLDFSSGSFREQFF
TRBV7-6	14	NA	TRBJ1-3	NA	TGTGCCAGCAGCCCAAGAGGCTCTGGAAACACCATATATTTT	CASSPRGSGNTIYF
TRBV6-1	12	many	TRBJ2-7	NA	TGTGCCAGCAGTCTCTACTCCTACGAGCAGTACTTC	CASSLYSYEQYF
TRBV4-3	15	many	TRBJ2-1	TRBD2	TGCGCCAGCAGCCAAGTAGGCGGGAGGGCCAATGAGCAGTTCTTC	CASSQVGGRANEQFF
TRBV7-9	12	many	TRBJ2-1	NA	TGTGCCAGCAGCTTCATGAGCAATGAGCAGTTCTTC	CASSFMSNEQFF
TRBV12-3/TRBV12-4	15	NA	TRBJ1-4	TRBD1	TGTGCCAGCGGTGTCCCCGGGACAGGGGATGAAAAACTGTTTTTT	CASGVPGTGDEKLFF
TRBV2	12	many	TRBJ2-2	NA	TGTGCCAGCAGTGACTTCACCGGGGAGCTGTTTTTT	CASSDFTGELFF
TRBV19	17	few	TRBJ1-2	NA	TGTGCCAGTAGTTCGTCAGTGACAAATCGAAAGACCTATGGCTACACCTTC	CASSSSVTNRKTYGYTF
TRBV9	16	NA	TRBJ2-1	TRBD2	TGTGCCAGCAGCGTAGGAGGCGGGGGGTCCTACAATGAGCAGTTCTTC	CASSVGGGGSYNEQFF
TRBV12-5	17	many	TRBJ1-2	NA	TGTGCTAGTGGTGAGAATACTTTGCAGGGAAAGACCTATGGCTACACCTTC	CASGENTLQGKTYGYTF
TRBV20-1	17	few	TRBJ2-3	TRBD2	TGCAGTGCTAGAGATTGGACTAGCGGAACTAGCACAGATACGCAGTATTTT	CSARDWTSGTSTDTQYF
TRBV7-2	17	NA	TRBJ2-1	TRBD1	TGTGCCAGCAGCTCGTCGGGACAGGCTAGTCGGTGGCGTGAGCAGTTCTTC	CASSSSGQASRWREQFF
TRBV24-1	12	NA	TRBJ2-3	NA	TGTGCCACCGGTGATCTCACAGATACGCAGTATTTT	CATGDLTDTQYF
TRBV7-3	17	NA	TRBJ1-2	NA	TGTGCCAGCAGCTCTAAAACGTCTACCCGAAAGACCTATGGCTACACCTTC	CASSSKTSTRKTYGYTF
TRBV12-3/TRBV12-4	14	few	TRBJ2-6	NA	TGTGCCAGCATCGACAGAACCGCTTTTGAAGTCCTGACTTTC	CASIDRTAFEVLTF
TRBV10-1	17	NA	TRBJ1-2	NA	TGCGCCAGCGGTGTCAAGGCAAGATCGCGAAAGACCTATGGCTACACCTTC	CASGVKARSRKTYGYTF
TRBV5-1	15	many	TRBJ1-5	NA	TGCGCCAGCAGCTTGGAGAACGGCTACAATCAGCCCCAGCATTTT	CASSLENGYNQPQHF
TRBV9	15	many	TRBJ2-1	NA	TGTGCCAGCAGCGTAGCGGGGCAGGGGTTTAATGAGCAGTTCTTC	CASSVAGQGFNEQFF
TRBV6-6	16	many	TRBJ2-2	TRBD2	TGTGCCAGCAGACAAGGACTAGCGGGAGAAGACGGGGAGCTGTTTTTT	CASRQGLAGEDGELFF
TRBV20-1	17	few	TRBJ2-7	TRBD2	TGCAGTGCTAGAGATTTCCAACTGGGGGGGAGGTCTGAAGAGCAGTACTTC	CSARDFQLGGRSEEQYF
TRBV6-5	17	few	TRBJ2-2	TRBD1	TGTGCCAGCAGTCAGCAAGGGACAGGGGATCGGACCGGGGAGCTGTTTTTT	CASSQQGTGDRTGELFF
TRBV6-2/TRBV6-3	14	few	TRBJ2-5	NA	TGTGCCAGCCGGGCCGGTTCGGGGAGGGAGACCCAGTACTTC	CASRAGSGRETQYF
TRBV9	13	NA	TRBJ1-2	NA	TGTGCCAGCAGCGGGACGGACGGCTATGGCTACGCCTTC	CASSGTDGYGYAF
TRBV20-1	15	many	TRBJ2-7	TRBD2	TGCAGTGCTAGAGATCAGGACGGGGGGATGGGGGAGCAGTACTTC	CSARDQDGGMGEQYF
TRBV7-9	15	many	TRBJ1-2	TRBD1	TGTGCCAGCAGCTCCGGACAGGGTGAGAACTATGGCTACACCTTC	CASSSGQGENYGYTF
TRBV11-2	15	few	TRBJ2-1	NA	TGTGCCAGCAGCCCGGGAGAGGGGACCTACAATGAGCAGTTCTTC	CASSPGEGTYNEQFF